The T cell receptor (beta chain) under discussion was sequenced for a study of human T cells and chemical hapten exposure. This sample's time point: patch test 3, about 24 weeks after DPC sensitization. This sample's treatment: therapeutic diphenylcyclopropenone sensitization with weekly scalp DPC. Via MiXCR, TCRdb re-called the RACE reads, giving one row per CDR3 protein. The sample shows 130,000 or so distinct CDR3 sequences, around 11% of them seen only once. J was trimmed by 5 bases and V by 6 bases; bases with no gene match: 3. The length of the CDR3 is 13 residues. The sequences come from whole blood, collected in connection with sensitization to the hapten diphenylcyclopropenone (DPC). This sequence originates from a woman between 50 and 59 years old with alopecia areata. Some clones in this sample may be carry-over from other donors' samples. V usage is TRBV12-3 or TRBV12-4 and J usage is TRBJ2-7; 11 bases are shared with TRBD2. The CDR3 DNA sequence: TGTGCCAGCAGACTAGCGGGAGTGAACGAGCAGTACTTC. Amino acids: CASRLAGVNEQYF.